The clone carrying this TCR beta chain has a handful of counts. Its target is unknown. This sample is part of a study of T-cell memory formation after mild COVID-19. Findings and limits, study-wide: A second wave of clones peaked on day 37, and their SARS-CoV-2 specificity went unconfirmed.

The CDR3 is 16 amino acids. The V gene's germline CDR1 is SGHRS and CDR2 YFSETQ. The V gene lost 4 bases and the J gene lost 3 bases, with 19 bases spanning the gap. TCRdb re-called the 5' RACE reads with MiXCR, one entry per CDR3 protein. The profile shows roughly 150,000 distinct CDR3 sequences, 13% of them singletons. The sequence derives from a man between 18 and 35 years old who had mild COVID-19 (a few samples of this study predate the infection). Cell type and time point are not known. The chain uses TRBV5-1 and TRBJ1-2; D may be TRBD1 (5 bases). The sample comprised PBMCs or a T cell subset sorted from them (not recorded which). The CDR3, as DNA: TGCGCCAGCAGCCCAACCGGGGCAGACCCCTACTATGGCTACACCTTC. Translation gives CASSPTGADPYYGYTF.